These 20 T cell receptor beta chains were sequenced from one sample in a study of blood T cell repertoires in COVID-19. Some clones are missing from TCRdb's copy, which holds only in-frame ones; the method was immunoSEQ multiplex PCR. Counted here are 150,000 to 200,000 clones, roughly 90% occurring once; the ten biggest clones make up roughly a sixth. Sample: peripheral blood. Source of these receptors: a man aged 55 to 70 with active or convalescent COVID-19.

This chain connects TRBV3-1 (or the pseudogene TRBV3-2) to TRBJ2-3; D unclear. This CDR3 has 16 amino acids. The ends were cut back, 3 bases at V and 1 base at J, with 14 bases in the middle. Germline-derived CDR1 and CDR2 are LGHDT and YNNKEL (reference sequence). CDR3 in DNA: TGTGCCAGCAGCCAGGCCCGTCCCCGGGGCACAGATACGCAGTATTTT. Its translation: CASSQARPRGTDTQYF.

The V and J genes are TRBV27 and TRBJ1-3; 7 nucleotides agree with TRBD1. V lost 6 bases, J lost 2 bases, and 4 bases stayed unmatched. Germline loops: CDR1 MNHEY, CDR2 SMNVEV (reference sequence). There are 14 residues in the CDR3. The CDR3 protein is CASRRTGAGNTIYF. DNA for the CDR3: TGTGCCAGCAGGCGCACAGGGGCTGGAAACACCATATATTTT.

The rearrangement links TRBV6-5 to TRBJ2-7; 9 bases agree with TRBD1. This CDR3 is 16 amino acids long. The V and J ends lost 2 bases and 1 base, in that order; junction bases with no gene match: 6. CDR1 and CDR2 from the germline V gene are MNHEY and SVGAGI. This CDR3 reads CASSYAGTGKSYEQYF. The CDR3 region has the DNA TGTGCCAGCAGTTACGCCGGGACAGGGAAGTCCTACGAGCAGTACTTC.

The chain has TRBV5-1 and TRBJ2-5; the match to TRBD2 covers 7 bases. This CDR3 comprises 17 residues. V lost 0 bases and J lost 2; bases outside the gene matches: 10. Germline V lookup: CDR1 SGHRS, CDR2 YFSETQ. The CDR3 loop reads CASSLAFVREVQETQYF. For the CDR3, the DNA is TGCGCCAGCAGCTTGGCCTTTGTACGGGAGGTACAAGAGACCCAGTACTTC.

The V and J genes are TRBV6-5 and TRBJ2-7; 8 bases fit TRBD1. CDR3 length equals 15 residues. Trimming at V came to 5 bases and at J to 2 bases, leaving 8 bases not matched to a gene. Per the germline V gene, CDR1 is MNHEY and CDR2 is SVGAGI. CDR3 in amino acids: CASSRYGTGTYEQYF. The CDR3 DNA reads TGTGCCAGCAGTCGTTATGGGACAGGCACCTACGAGCAGTACTTC.

V usage is TRBV19 and J usage is TRBJ1-2; 8 bases map to TRBD1. The V gene's germline CDR1 is LNHDA and CDR2 SQIVND (reference sequence). J lost 5 bases, V lost 3 bases, and 8 bases had no gene match. There are 15 residues in the CDR3. This chain's CDR3 is CASSMLDRGDYGYTF. CDR3 sequence (DNA): TGTGCCAGTAGTATGCTCGACAGGGGAGATTATGGCTACACCTTC.

This chain joins TRBV5-1 and TRBJ2-3, with D possibly being TRBD2 (6 bases). CDR3 length: 14 residues. Germline CDR1 and CDR2: SGHRS and YFSETQ. Trimming removed 8 bases at V and 7 bases at J, with 20 bases between. In DNA, the CDR3 is TGCGCCAGGAACTTCGGGGTAGCGGACCATACGCAGTATTTT. Its translation: CARNFGVADHTQYF.

V gene TRBV27 combines with J gene TRBJ2-1; 14 bases fit TRBD2. J was trimmed by 4 bases and V by 5 bases; bases with no gene match: 13. CDR1 MNHEY and CDR2 SMNVEV come from the germline V gene (reference sequence). The length of the CDR3 is 19 residues. The CDR3 bases are TGTGCCAGCAGTGCAAGGACTAGCGGGGGGAACTACGAATACAATGAGCAGTTCTTC. Protein sequence: CASSARTSGGNYEYNEQFF.

This chain links TRBV4-1 with TRBJ2-1, with unresolved D. The V end was cut by 2 bases, the J end by 4 bases, with 15 bases between. Germline CDR1 MGHRA, CDR2 YSYEKL. The CDR3 totals 16 residues. In DNA, the CDR3 is TGCGCCAGCAGCCAATTGCACTCCTACGGGTACAATGAGCAGTTCTTC. Its translation: CASSQLHSYGYNEQFF.

A remark on this clone: One junction end does not reproduce the germline sequence, and a read error may be involved. The V gene is TRBV3-1 (or the pseudogene TRBV3-2), the J gene TRBJ1-5, with a possible D match to TRBD1 (5 bases). The CDR3 has 13 amino acids. From germline, CDR1 is LGHDT and CDR2 YNNKEL (reference sequence). CDR3 coding DNA: TGTGCCAGCAGCCAAGCCCCCGGGGGACGACTAGATTTT. It yields the protein CASSQAPGGRLDF.

This clone occurred once. The rearrangement uses TRBV12-3 or TRBV12-4 and TRBJ1-5; the match to TRBD1 covers 7 bases. Trimming cost V 7 bases and J 6 bases; bases outside gene matches: 6. The CDR3 loop spans 13 amino acids. The CDR3: CASTTGLVQPQHF. Here the CDR3 DNA reads TGTGCCAGCACGACAGGGCTAGTTCAGCCCCAGCATTTT.

This clone was counted only a few times. The chain couples TRBV4-1 to TRBJ2-1; weak D call: TRBD2 (5 bases). This CDR3 has 12 amino acids. Germline V gene lookup returns CDR1 MGHRA and CDR2 YSYEKL. The V and J ends lost 4 bases and 8 bases respectively, with 9 bases between them. CDR3 protein: CASSPGSDEQFF. The DNA for the CDR3 is TGCGCCAGCAGCCCGGGGAGCGATGAGCAGTTCTTC.

This clone has only one observation. V is TRBV18 and J is TRBJ1-5; no reliable D call. V lost 3 bases and J lost 1, with 10 bases in between. The CDR3 has 15 residues. The germline gives CDR1 KGHSH, CDR2 LQKENI. The CDR3 is CASSPSEASNQPQHF. The CDR3 DNA follows: TGTGCCAGCTCACCTTCGGAGGCGAGCAATCAGCCCCAGCATTTT.

This clone has a single count. The chain links TRBV27 to TRBJ1-4, with D perhaps TRBD1 (5 bases). The CDR3 sequence is 16 residues long. Germline V lookup: CDR1 MNHEY, CDR2 SMNVEV (reference sequence). Trimming stripped 6 bases from V and 5 bases from J, with 19 bases between. CDR3 nucleotide sequence: TGTGCCAGCAGGGACCACGCATCGACAGCGAATGAAAAACTGTTTTTT. It is translated as CASRDHASTANEKLFF.

This clone appeared a single time. This rearrangement joins TRBV12-5 to TRBJ1-5; the D is unclear. Between the trimmed V and J ends, which lost 5 bases and 4 bases, there was a span of 6 bases. CDR3 size: 12 residues. In germline, CDR1 is LGHNT, CDR2 FRNRAP. The CDR3 nucleotides are TGTGCTAGTGGTCCACATAATCAGCCCCAGCATTTT. As protein: CASGPHNQPQHF.

This clone was seen once. The V gene is TRBV7-2, the J gene TRBJ2-7; D remains ambiguous. Between the trimmed V and J ends, which lost 4 bases and 0 bases, there was a span of 4 bases. Germline lookup yields CDR1 SGHTA and CDR2 FQGNSA. The CDR3 is 12 residues long. The CDR3 protein is CASSSNSYEQYF. The CDR3 DNA reads TGTGCCAGCAGCTCCAACTCCTACGAGCAGTACTTC.

The sample holds one count of this clone. The rearrangement uses TRBV10-1 and TRBJ1-2, with D maybe TRBD1 (6 bases). CDR3 length: 13 amino acids. The germline V gene encodes CDR1 WNHNN and CDR2 SYGVQD (reference sequence). Between the trimmed V and J ends, which lost 6 bases and 4 bases, there was a span of 12 bases. CDR3 in DNA: TGCGCCAGCAGCCGGGACATTGGCTATGGCTACACCTTC. Protein product: CASSRDIGYGYTF.

The chain is built from TRBV7-2 and TRBJ2-3, with TRBD2 identical over 11 bases. Germline-derived CDR1 and CDR2 are SGHTA and FQGNSA. This CDR3 region has 12 residues. The ends lost 10 bases at V and 8 bases at J; junction bases unmatched: 5. The CDR3 sequence is CAIAGGPGTQYF. The CDR3 coding sequence is TGTGCCATAGCGGGGGGGCCGGGTACGCAGTATTTT. Supplemented by reference TRBV7-2 and TRBJ2-3, the full variable domain reads GAGVSQSPSNKVTEKGKDVELRCDPISGHTALYWYRQSLGQGLEFLIYFQGNSAPDKSGLPSDRFSAERTGGSVSTLTIQRTQQEDSAVYLCAIAGGPGTQYFGPGTRLTVL.

This clone showed up just once. The rearrangement links TRBV6-5 to TRBJ2-7; weak D call: TRBD1 (6 bases). The CDR3 is 15 amino acids. V lost 7 bases, J lost 0 bases, and 16 bases lay in between. Germline CDR1 MNHEY, CDR2 SVGAGI. Here the CDR3 DNA reads TGTGCCAGCAACGACCTAGGGGGTAGCTCCTACGAGCAGTACTTC. Its translation: CASNDLGGSSYEQYF.

Written as DNA, the CDR3 is TGTGCCAGCAGCCAAGAGGCAGGGGTCGGGACCCAGTACTTC. It encodes CASSQEAGVGTQYF. The chain employs TRBV3-1 (or the pseudogene TRBV3-2) and TRBJ2-5; D might be TRBD1 (6 bases). The CDR3 runs 14 residues. The V gene lost 0 bases and the J gene lost 7 bases, with 12 bases spanning the gap. CDR1 is LGHDT, CDR2 YNNKEL, per germline (reference sequence).